This T cell receptor beta chain was profiled in a study of cytomegalovirus exposure and HLA in healthy donors. Looking at the study overall: Approximately 170 million T cells yielded some 120 million unique TCR beta sequences in earlier analysis. Study-wide results and limits: A link between a missense DCLRE1C variant and TCR beta V- and J-gene trimming emerged from a later analysis. The authors excluded some V segments, including TRBV6-2 and TRBV6-3, as indistinguishable.

This clone was detected only once. Its antigen is not known. CDR3 length: 16 amino acids. Germline CDR1 reads MGHRA; CDR2 reads YSYEKL. J lost 7 bases, V lost 5 bases, and 11 bases had no gene match. Use of 60 Vbeta and 13 Jbeta primers characterized the PCR. Sequencing used immunoSEQ multiplex PCR; TCRdb keeps in-frame clones, though not all of them. The table lists approximately 170,000 clones, 80% to 90% of them singletons, with less than 2.5% in the top ten. The chain uses TRBV4-1 and TRBJ2-2; TRBD2 agrees at 9 bases. This sequence originates from a male donor in good health and CMV-seronegative. The specimen sequenced was PBMCs. In nucleotides, the CDR3 is TGCGCCAGCAGCTCGGTGCGGGAGGGCCCGGGCGGGGAGCTGTTTTTT. Translating gives CASSSVREGPGGELFF.